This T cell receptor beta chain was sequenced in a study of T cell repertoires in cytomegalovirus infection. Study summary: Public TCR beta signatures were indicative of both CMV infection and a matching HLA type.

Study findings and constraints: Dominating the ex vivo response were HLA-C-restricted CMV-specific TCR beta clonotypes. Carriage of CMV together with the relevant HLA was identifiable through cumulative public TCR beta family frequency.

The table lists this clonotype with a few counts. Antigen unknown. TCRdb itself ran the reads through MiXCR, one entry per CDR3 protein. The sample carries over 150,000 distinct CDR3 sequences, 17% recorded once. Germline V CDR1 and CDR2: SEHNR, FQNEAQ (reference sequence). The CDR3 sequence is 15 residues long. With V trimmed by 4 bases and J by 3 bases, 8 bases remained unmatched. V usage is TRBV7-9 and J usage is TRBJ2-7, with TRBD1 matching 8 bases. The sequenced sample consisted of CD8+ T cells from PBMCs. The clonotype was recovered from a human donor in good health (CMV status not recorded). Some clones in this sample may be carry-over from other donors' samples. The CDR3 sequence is CASSYDRGNYYEQYF. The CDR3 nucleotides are TGTGCCAGCAGCTACGACAGGGGCAATTACTACGAGCAGTACTTC.